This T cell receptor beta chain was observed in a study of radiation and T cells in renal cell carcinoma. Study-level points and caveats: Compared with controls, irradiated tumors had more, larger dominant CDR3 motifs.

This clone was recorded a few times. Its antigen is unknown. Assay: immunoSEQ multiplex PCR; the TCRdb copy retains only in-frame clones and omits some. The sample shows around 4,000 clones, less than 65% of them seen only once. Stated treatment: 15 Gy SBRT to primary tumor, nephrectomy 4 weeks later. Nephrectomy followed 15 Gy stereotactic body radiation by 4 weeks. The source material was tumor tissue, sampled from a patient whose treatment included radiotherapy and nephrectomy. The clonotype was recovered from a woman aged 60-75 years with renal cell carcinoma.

The CDR3 nucleotides are TGTGCCAGCAGCTTAGGACTAGCGGGAGTAGAGACCCAGTACTTC. As protein: CASSLGLAGVETQYF. The chain links TRBV7-9 to TRBJ2-5; TRBD2 agrees at 12 bases. The CDR3 consists of 15 residues. Germline CDR1 and CDR2: SEHNR and FQNEAQ (reference sequence). With V trimmed by 1 base and J by 4 bases, 1 base remained unmatched.